This T cell receptor (beta chain) was retrieved from a study of glioma-infiltrating T cells after dendritic cell vaccination listed by TCRdb under 2016. In terms of the full investigation: The cohort comprised approximately 15 glioblastoma patients from Phase I and II dendritic cell vaccination trials, 9 newly diagnosed and 6 with recurrent disease. Deep sequencing of TCR beta CDR3 regions was used to quantify tumor-infiltrating lymphocyte content and compare tumor and blood repertoires in dendritic cell-vaccinated glioblastoma patients. To make the vaccine, monocyte-derived dendritic cells were cultured for seven to eight days with IL-4 and GM-CSF and then pulsed overnight with autologous tumor lysate. Patients received three intradermal dendritic cell vaccine injections at biweekly intervals in the arm below the axilla. Survival after dendritic cell vaccination was correlated with TCR sequencing metrics such as TIL content and the overlap between tumor and blood repertoires. Between about 2002 and 2013, the patients were given dendritic cell vaccination pulsed with autologous tumor lysate. What the research found in general, with its limitations: Higher estimated pretreatment TIL content predicted longer time to progression and overall survival after dendritic cell vaccination. The cohort was small and heterogeneous, few patients had complete blood and tumor sets, and even fewer had initial-recurrent tumor pairs. The TCR overlap response model with three groups was called speculative and said to need prospective validation. TCR clonality showed no direct relationship with survival, which suggests that a diverse polyclonal response may be important.

TCRB CDR3 regions were amplified from approximately 2 ug genomic DNA, or all available DNA if less, using the immunoSEQ assay. Multiplex PCR used 60 forward primers for TCR V beta segments and 13 reverse primers for J beta segments. To estimate the number of reads per starting template, synthetic control templates were added to each sample at limiting dilution. Reads of 87 bp were generated by sequencing on the Illumina HiSeq System. The source study handled its data this way. PCR and sequencing errors were removed by merging closely related sequences with a nearest neighbor algorithm. TCR overlap was measured as the percentage of unique tumor TCR beta sequences that were also present in the peripheral blood of the same patient. TCRdb obtained this table from immuneACCESS and retained in-frame rearrangements with V and J assigned. These tables miss some clones; where compared with another copy, unresolved V genes account for less than half of the shortfall, and the remainder is unexplained. The DNA gave D and trimming, while V, J and clone size come from that table. The sample profile shows tens of thousands of clones; roughly nine tenths of them were found once. Of the sample, 9.5% to 13% falls within the top ten clones.

The time point label, read with the paper, signifies: after dendritic cell vaccination, including at tumor progression/relapse. Selection of patients required sufficient residual fresh-frozen tumor tissue and over two years of available survival data. Although molecular status otherwise differed among the glioblastoma patients, no patient had an isocitrate dehydrogenase mutation. PBMC were collected before vaccination, two weeks after the third vaccination, and at tumor progression if tumor progression occurred. The Qiagen DNeasy Blood extraction Kit was used for extraction of genomic DNA. CDR1 and CDR2 (LNHNV, YYDKDF) derive from the germline V gene (reference sequence). Measured from the cysteine to the phenylalanine, the CDR3 is 17 residues long. Only the CDR3 part of the read is kept: 51 bases, read in frame from the first base. V is cut by 8 bases and J by 0 bases, and the space between the germline ends is 22 bases.

As to this clone: No cognate antigen has been identified for it. Base qualities are not recorded, but no much larger clone differs from it by a single base.

This receptor chain uses TRBV15 and TRBJ1-1, with no confident D gene call. This specimen consisted of blood, obtained after dendritic cell vaccination. This TCR came from a human donor with glioblastoma. The sequence in DNA is TGTGCCACCGCCCGCGAGATAGATCCGAGAATGAACACTGAAGCTTTCTTT. Its coded protein is CATAREIDPRMNTEAFF.